This record concerns one T cell receptor beta chain sequence. What it binds is not known. The PCR employed 60 Vbeta primers together with 13 Jbeta primers. Profiled with immunoSEQ multiplex PCR; TCRdb holds only in-frame clones, not every one. The profile covers about 110,000 clones, with 65% to 90% appearing a single time and roughly 1.5% taken by the ten largest. This sample is drawn from a study of cytomegalovirus exposure and HLA in healthy donors. The wider study: Early released data had around 88 million unique TCRs, all coming from HLA-typed donors.

CDR1 is KGHSH and CDR2 is LQKENI in the germline V gene. V dropped 3 bases and J dropped 1; count of bases not matched to a gene: 2. This CDR3 is 14 amino acids long. Broader study findings: It was likely that a cluster of highly shared sequence variants was a sequencing artifact. A later analysis showed that HLA-associated TCR beta chains had undergone more clonal expansion than equally common others.

Sequenced input: PBMCs. This clonotype originated in a man between 45 and 60 years old in good health and CMV-seronegative. This chain uses TRBV18 with TRBJ1-2; 7 nucleotides align to TRBD1. In DNA, the CDR3 is TGTGCCAGCTCACCGGGACAGCTTAACTATGGCTACACCTTC. This encodes CASSPGQLNYGYTF.